The entry below gives a single TCR beta chain sequence along with its context. V lost 5 bases to trimming and J lost 6 bases, with 11 bases between them. The CDR3 is 12 amino acids. Germline lookup yields CDR1 MNHEY and CDR2 SMNVEV (reference sequence). Assay used: immunoSEQ multiplex PCR; TCRdb lists only in-frame clones, some missing. The data contain roughly 42,000 clones, approximately 80% of them singletons. This entry is derived from a study of PD-L1 blockade in urothelial cancer. Study-wide context: Blood was analyzed 3 weeks (second dose) and 6 weeks after treatment start.

This clonotype was sampled from a man in his sixties or seventies with urothelial cancer. This specimen consisted of PBMCs, obtained around atezolizumab (anti-PD-L1) treatment. J is TRBJ2-7 and V is TRBV27, with D possibly matching TRBD2 (5 bases). The CDR3 DNA sequence: TGTGCCAGCAGTCAGGACTCGGGCGAGCAGTACTTC. Translation gives CASSQDSGEQYF.